This T cell receptor (beta chain) originates from a study of control samples from healthy donors and cancer patients (dated by TCRdb to 2018 to 2020). Libraries were built with the immunoSEQ multiplex PCR assay. In its TCRdb copy, this immuneACCESS table keeps in-frame sequences only and misses some clones. Where compared with another copy, unresolved V genes explain less than half of these, and the others have no known cause. The sample records 120,000 to 150,000 clones, more than 85% of which are singletons. Approximately 5.7% of the sample lies in the top ten. This clone was observed a single time. Its antigen specificity is not known. Base qualities are not at hand, and no much larger clone is one base apart. According to the germline V gene (reference sequence), CDR1 reads SEHNR and CDR2 reads FQNEAQ. After removal of 4 bases from V and 4 bases from J, the junction retains 13 bases not matched to a gene. Including cysteine and phenylalanine, the CDR3 has 16 amino acids. Only the CDR3 portion is preserved as DNA: 48 bases, with reading frame beginning at the first base.

This chain joins TRBV7-9 to TRBJ2-7, with 7 bases aligning to TRBD1. Material: blood. This receptor was taken from a man aged 18 to 30 in good health. The nucleotide sequence is given as TGTGCCAGCAGCTCAATCCTACAGGGGTCCCTGTACGAGCAGTACTTC. Translated, this is CASSSILQGSLYEQYF. With the portions outside the CDR3 filled from the reference TRBV7-9 and TRBJ2-7 genes, the complete variable region becomes DTGVSQNPRHKITKRGQNVTFRCDPISEHNRLYWYRQTLGQGPEFLTYFQNEAQLEKSRLLSDRFSAERPKGSFSTLEIQRTEQGDSAMYLCASSSILQGSLYEQYFGPGTRLTVT.